These 5 T cell receptor beta chains came from one sample sequenced in a study of spatial heterogeneity in lung cancer. Time point specified: blood at routine non-recurrence follow-up after resection. TCRdb re-analysed the 5' RACE reads in MiXCR, keeping a single row per CDR3 protein. The sample carries about 43,000 distinct CDR3 sequences, under 25% recorded once. Source: PBMCs, taken at follow-up. The receptors were sampled from a female donor with early-stage non-small cell lung cancer.

Only a few counts were recorded for this clonotype. The J gene is TRBJ2-3, the V gene TRBV6-5; D gene unclear. Germline lookup yields CDR1 MNHEY and CDR2 SVGAGI. Deletions cut 2 bases from V and 2 bases from J, with 8 bases between. The CDR3 extends over 14 amino acids. The chain's CDR3 is CASSYKGSTDTQYF. The CDR3 DNA sequence: TGTGCCAGCAGTTACAAGGGATCCACAGATACGCAGTATTTT.

Many counts were recorded for this clonotype. This chain connects TRBV6-6 to TRBJ1-1; D might be TRBD1 (6 bases). Germline values: CDR1 MNHNY, CDR2 SVGAGI (reference sequence). The CDR3 is made up of 12 amino acids. V lost 7 bases to trimming and J lost 9 bases, with 15 bases between them. The CDR3 coding sequence is TGTGCCAGCATGATACAGGGTGTTCAAGCTTTCTTT. Its protein product is CASMIQGVQAFF.

This clonotype has a handful of counts. This sequence joins TRBV14 and TRBJ2-2; no clear D gene. Germline assignment: CDR1 SGHDN and CDR2 FVKESK. There are 14 residues in the CDR3. V was cut by 5 bases and J by 4 bases, with 11 bases left in between. The CDR3 loop is CASSEFAATGELFF. The DNA for the CDR3 is TGTGCCAGCAGCGAATTTGCGGCCACCGGGGAGCTGTTTTTT.

This clonotype was found many times. CDR3 amino acids: CASSAGSKDEQFF. Here the CDR3 DNA reads TGTGCCAGCAGCGCCGGGAGTAAGGATGAGCAGTTCTTC. V gene TRBV5-4 combines with J gene TRBJ2-1; a weak D match, TRBD2 (6 bases). V was pared by 4 bases and J by 8 bases, with 13 bases between. CDR1 is SGHNT, CDR2 YYREEE, per germline (reference sequence). The CDR3 runs 13 residues. Looking up the rest from reference TRBV5-4 and TRBJ2-1 gives the full variable domain: ETGVTQSPTHLIKTRGQQVTLRCSSQSGHNTVSWYQQALGQGPQFIFQYYREEENGRGNFPPRFSGLQFPNYSSELNVNALELDDSALYLCASSAGSKDEQFFGPGTRLTVL.

The J gene is TRBJ1-6, the V gene TRBV4-1, with no clear D. Looked up from germline, CDR1 is MGHRA and CDR2 is YSYEKL. Trimming stripped 4 bases from V and 9 bases from J, with 10 bases between. The CDR3 extends over 13 amino acids. This chain's CDR3 is CASSRTQSSPLHF. Written as DNA, the CDR3 is TGCGCCAGCAGCCGGACCCAATCTTCACCCCTCCACTTT.